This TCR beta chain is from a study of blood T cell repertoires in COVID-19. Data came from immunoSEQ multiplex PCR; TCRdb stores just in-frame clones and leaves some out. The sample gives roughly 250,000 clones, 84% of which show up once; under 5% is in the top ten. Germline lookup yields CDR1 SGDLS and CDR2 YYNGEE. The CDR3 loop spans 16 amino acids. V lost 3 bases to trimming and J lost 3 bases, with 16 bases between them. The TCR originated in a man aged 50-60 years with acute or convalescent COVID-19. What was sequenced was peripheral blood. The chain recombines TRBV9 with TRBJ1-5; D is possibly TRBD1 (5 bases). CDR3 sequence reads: CASSGGGSLTNQPQHF. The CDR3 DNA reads TGTGCCAGCAGCGGTGGGGGGTCTCTAACCAATCAGCCCCAGCATTTT.